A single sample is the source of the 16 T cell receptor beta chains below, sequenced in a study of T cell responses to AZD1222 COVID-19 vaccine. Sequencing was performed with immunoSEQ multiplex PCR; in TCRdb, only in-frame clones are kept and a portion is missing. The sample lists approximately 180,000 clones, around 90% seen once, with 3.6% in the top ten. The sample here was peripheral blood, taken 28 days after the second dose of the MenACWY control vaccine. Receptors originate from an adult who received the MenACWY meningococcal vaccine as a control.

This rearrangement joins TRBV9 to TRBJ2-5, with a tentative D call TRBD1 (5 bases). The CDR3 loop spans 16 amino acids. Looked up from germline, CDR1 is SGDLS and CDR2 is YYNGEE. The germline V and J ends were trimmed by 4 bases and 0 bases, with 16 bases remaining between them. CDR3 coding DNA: TGTGCCAGCAGCCCCCCAGGACAAAAGTACCAAGAGACCCAGTACTTC. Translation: CASSPPGQKYQETQYF. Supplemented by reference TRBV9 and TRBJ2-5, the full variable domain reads DSGVTQTPKHLITATGQRVTLRCSPRSGDLSVYWYQQSLDQGLQFLIQYYNGEERAKGNILERFSAQQFPDLHSELNLSSLELGDSALYFCASSPPGQKYQETQYFGPGTRLLVL.

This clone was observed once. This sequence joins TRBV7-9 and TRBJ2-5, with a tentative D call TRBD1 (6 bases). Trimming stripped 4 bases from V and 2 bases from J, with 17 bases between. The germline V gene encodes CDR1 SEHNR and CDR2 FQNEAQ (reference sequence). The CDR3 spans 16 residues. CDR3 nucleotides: TGTGCCAGCAGCTCAACGGGACACCCAAGACAAGAGACCCAGTACTTC. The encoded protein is CASSSTGHPRQETQYF. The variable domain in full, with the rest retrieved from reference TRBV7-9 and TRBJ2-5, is DTGVSQNPRHKITKRGQNVTFRCDPISEHNRLYWYRQTLGQGPEFLTYFQNEAQLEKSRLLSDRFSAERPKGSFSTLEIQRTEQGDSAMYLCASSSTGHPRQETQYFGPGTRLLVL.

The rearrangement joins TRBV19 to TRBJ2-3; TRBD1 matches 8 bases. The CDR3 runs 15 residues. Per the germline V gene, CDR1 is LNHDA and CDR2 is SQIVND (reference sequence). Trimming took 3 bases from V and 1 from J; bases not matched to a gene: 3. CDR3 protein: CASSIGQGGTDTQYF. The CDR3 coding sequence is TGTGCCAGTAGTATTGGACAGGGCGGCACAGATACGCAGTATTTT.

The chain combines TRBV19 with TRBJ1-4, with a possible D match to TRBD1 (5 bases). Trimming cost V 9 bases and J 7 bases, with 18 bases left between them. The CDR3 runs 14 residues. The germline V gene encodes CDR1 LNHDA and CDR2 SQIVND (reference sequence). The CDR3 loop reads CASVPPGRGEKLFF. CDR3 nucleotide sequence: TGTGCCAGCGTCCCCCCAGGGCGGGGTGAAAAACTGTTTTTT.

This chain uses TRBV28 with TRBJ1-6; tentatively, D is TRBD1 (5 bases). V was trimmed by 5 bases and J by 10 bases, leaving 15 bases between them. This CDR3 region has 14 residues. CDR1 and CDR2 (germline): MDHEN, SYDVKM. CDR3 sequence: CASSIPGRGSPLHF. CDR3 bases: TGTGCCAGCAGTATACCGGGACGAGGGTCACCCCTCCACTTT.

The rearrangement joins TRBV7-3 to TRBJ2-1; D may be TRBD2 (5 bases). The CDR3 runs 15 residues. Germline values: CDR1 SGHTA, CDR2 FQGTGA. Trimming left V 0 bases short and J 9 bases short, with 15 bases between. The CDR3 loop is CASSLTSLVGREQFF. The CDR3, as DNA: TGTGCCAGCAGCTTAACGTCACTAGTGGGTCGTGAGCAGTTCTTC.

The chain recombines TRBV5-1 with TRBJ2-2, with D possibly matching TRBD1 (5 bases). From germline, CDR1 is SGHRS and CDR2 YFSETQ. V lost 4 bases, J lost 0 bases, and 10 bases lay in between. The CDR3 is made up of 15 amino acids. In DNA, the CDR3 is TGCGCCAGCAGCCTATCGACAGCGAACACCGGGGAGCTGTTTTTT. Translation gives CASSLSTANTGELFF.

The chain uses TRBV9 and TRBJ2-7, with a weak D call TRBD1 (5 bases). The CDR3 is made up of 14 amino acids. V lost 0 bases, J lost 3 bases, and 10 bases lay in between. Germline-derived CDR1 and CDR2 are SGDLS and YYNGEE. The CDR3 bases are TGTGCCAGCAGCGTAGTGGACACCGGCTACGAGCAGTACTTC. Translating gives CASSVVDTGYEQYF.

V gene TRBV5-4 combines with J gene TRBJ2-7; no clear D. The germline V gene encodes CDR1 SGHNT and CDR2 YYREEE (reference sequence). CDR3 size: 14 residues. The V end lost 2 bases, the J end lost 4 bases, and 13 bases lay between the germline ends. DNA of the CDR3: TGTGCCAGCAGCTTAGGTCTAGTGCAGTACGAGCAGTACTTC. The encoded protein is CASSLGLVQYEQYF.

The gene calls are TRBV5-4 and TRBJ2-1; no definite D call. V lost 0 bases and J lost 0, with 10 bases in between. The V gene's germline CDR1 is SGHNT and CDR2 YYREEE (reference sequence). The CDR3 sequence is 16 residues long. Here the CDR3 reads CASSLGGLSSYNEQFF. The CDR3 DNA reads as TGTGCCAGCAGCTTGGGAGGTTTAAGCTCCTACAATGAGCAGTTCTTC.

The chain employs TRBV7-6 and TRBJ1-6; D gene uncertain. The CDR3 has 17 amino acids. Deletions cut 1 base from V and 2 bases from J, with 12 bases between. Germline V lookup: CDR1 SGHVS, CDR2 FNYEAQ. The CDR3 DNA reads TGTGCCAGCAGCTTAGGGTCCCTCGGAACCTATAATTCACCCCTCCACTTT. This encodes CASSLGSLGTYNSPLHF.

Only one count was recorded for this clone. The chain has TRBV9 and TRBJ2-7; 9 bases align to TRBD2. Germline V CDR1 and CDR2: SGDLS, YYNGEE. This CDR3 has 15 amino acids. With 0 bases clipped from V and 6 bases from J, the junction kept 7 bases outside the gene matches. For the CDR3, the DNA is TGTGCCAGCAGCGTAGGGATCCTAGCGGGAAGCGAGCAGTACTTC. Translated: CASSVGILAGSEQYF. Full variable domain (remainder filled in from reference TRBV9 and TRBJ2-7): DSGVTQTPKHLITATGQRVTLRCSPRSGDLSVYWYQQSLDQGLQFLIQYYNGEERAKGNILERFSAQQFPDLHSELNLSSLELGDSALYFCASSVGILAGSEQYFGPGTRLTVT.

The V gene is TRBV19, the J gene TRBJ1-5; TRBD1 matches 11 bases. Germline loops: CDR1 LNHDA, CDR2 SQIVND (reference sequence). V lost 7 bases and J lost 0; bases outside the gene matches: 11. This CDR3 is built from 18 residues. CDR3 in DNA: TGTGCCAGTATTGCCGGGACAGGGGGATCCTCTAGCAATCAGCCCCAGCATTTT. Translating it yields CASIAGTGGSSSNQPQHF.

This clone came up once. The CDR3 nucleotides are TGTGCCACGCATGATTCGGGTGGCGGCACTGAAGCTTTCTTT. Its protein product is CATHDSGGGTEAFF. This sequence joins TRBV10-3 and TRBJ1-1; D gene uncertain. V lost 10 bases and J 4 bases, leaving 19 bases between the germline ends. This CDR3 is 14 amino acids long. Looked up from germline, CDR1 is ENHRY and CDR2 is SYGVKD.

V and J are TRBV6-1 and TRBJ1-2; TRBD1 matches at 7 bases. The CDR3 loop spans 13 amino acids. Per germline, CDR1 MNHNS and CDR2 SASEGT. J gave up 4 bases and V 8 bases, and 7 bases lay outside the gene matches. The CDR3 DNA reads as TGTGCCAGCGAACTCGACAGGGCCTATGGCTACACCTTC. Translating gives CASELDRAYGYTF.

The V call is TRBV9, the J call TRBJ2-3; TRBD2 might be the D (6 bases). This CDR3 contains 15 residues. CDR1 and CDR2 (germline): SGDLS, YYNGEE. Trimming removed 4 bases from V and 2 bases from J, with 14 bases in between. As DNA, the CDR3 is TGTGCCAGCAGCAACGGCGGGAAGTACACAGATACGCAGTATTTT. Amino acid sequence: CASSNGGKYTDTQYF.